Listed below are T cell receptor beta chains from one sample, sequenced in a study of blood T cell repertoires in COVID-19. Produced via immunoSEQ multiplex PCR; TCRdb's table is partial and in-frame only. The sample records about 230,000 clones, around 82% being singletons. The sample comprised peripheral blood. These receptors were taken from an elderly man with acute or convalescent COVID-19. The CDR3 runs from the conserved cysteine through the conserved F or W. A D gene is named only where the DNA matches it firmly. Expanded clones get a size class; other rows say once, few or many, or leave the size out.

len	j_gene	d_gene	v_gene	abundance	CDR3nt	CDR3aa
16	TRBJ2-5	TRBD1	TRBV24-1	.	TGTGCCACCAGTAACACCGGGACAGGGGCCCCAGAGACCCAGTACTTC	CATSNTGTGAPETQYF
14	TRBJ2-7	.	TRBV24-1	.	TGTGCCACCAGTGATACGGGTTCCTCCTACGAGCAGTACTTC	CATSDTGSSYEQYF
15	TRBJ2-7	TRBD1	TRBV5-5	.	TGTGCCAGCAGCTGGGGACAGGGGGCTTCCAACGAGCAGTACTTC	CASSWGQGASNEQYF
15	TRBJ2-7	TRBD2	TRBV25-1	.	TGTGCCAGCAGTGAATCACTAGCGGGGTTCTACGAGCAGTACTTC	CASSESLAGFYEQYF
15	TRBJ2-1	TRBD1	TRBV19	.	TGTGCCAGTAGTATAACAGGGGGATCCTACAATGAGCAGTTCTTC	CASSITGGSYNEQFF
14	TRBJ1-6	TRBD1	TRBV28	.	TGTGCCAGCAGTTCCCAGACCGAACAGGGGGCCCTCCACTTT	CASSSQTEQGALHF
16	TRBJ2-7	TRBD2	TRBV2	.	TGTGCCAGCAGTGAAGTGCTAGCGGGGGGACTATACGAGCAGTACTTC	CASSEVLAGGLYEQYF
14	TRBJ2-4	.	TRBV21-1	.	TGTGCCAGCAGCAAGCAGGGGGCCAAAAACATTCAGTACTTC	CASSKQGAKNIQYF
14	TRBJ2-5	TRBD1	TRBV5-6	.	TGTGCCAGCAGCTTCGGGACAGGGCAAGAGACCCAGTACTTC	CASSFGTGQETQYF
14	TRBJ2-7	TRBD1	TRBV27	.	TGTGCCAGCAGTAAGGACAGGTATTCTCACGAGCAGTACTTC	CASSKDRYSHEQYF
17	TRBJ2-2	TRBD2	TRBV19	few	TGTGCCAGTAGTATAGAAGGGACTAGCGGGAGTGTCGGGGAGCTGTTTTTT	CASSIEGTSGSVGELFF
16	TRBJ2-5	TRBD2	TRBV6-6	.	TGTGCCAGCAGTGGCGGGACTAGCGGGAGAGGAGAGACCCAGTACTTC	CASSGGTSGRGETQYF
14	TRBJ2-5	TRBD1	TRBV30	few	TGTGCCTGGAGGGGGACAGGGGATTCTGAGACCCAGTACTTC	CAWRGTGDSETQYF
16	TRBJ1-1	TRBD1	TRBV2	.	TGTGCCAGCAGAGCACAGGGGACGAACAGGTTCGCTGAAGCTTTCTTT	CASRAQGTNRFAEAFF
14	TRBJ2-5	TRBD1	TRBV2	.	TGTGCCAGCCTTAGGACAGGGGTATGGGAGACCCAGTACTTC	CASLRTGVWETQYF
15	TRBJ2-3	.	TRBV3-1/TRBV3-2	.	TGTGCCAGCAGCCAATTTTTAAAGGGGACAGATACGCAGTATTTT	CASSQFLKGTDTQYF
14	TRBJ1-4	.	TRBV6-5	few	TGTGCCAGCGGAGGGCAAGGGTTGGGGGAAAAACTGTTTTTT	CASGGQGLGEKLFF
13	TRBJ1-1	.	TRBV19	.	TGTGCCGTTTTATCCAGGGTAAACACTGAAGCTTTCTTT	CAVLSRVNTEAFF
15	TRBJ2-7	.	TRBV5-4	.	TGTGCCAGCAGCTCCCCGACGACAAGCTCCTACGAGCAGTACTTC	CASSSPTTSSYEQYF
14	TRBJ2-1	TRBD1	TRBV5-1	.	TGCGCCAGCAGCTTGGACGGGACAGAGGAATCCCAGTTCTTC	CASSLDGTEESQFF
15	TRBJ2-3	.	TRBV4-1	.	TGCGCCAGCAGCATTACAGGACAGTTCACAGATACGCAGTATTTT	CASSITGQFTDTQYF
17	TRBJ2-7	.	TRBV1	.	TGCACCAGCAGCGTAAGGTTCGTGGGGGGGCCCTCCTACGAGCAGTACTTC	CTSSVRFVGGPSYEQYF
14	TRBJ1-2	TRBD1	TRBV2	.	TGTGCCAGCCAGGACAGGGAAGGGCCCTATGGCTACACCTTC	CASQDREGPYGYTF
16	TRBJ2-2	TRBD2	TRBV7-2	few	TGTGCCAGCAGCCCCCGGGTAGCGGGGGCGGGCGGGGAGCTGTTTTTT	CASSPRVAGAGGELFF
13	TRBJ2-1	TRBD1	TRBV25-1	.	TGTGCCAGCAGTGAAAGAGGGGGCGCGTGGCAGTTCTTC	CASSERGGAWQFF
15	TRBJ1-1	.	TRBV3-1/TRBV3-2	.	TGTGCCAGCAGCCAAGAAGGGAGACAGGACACTGAAGCTTTCTTT	CASSQEGRQDTEAFF
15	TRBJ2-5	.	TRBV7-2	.	TGTGCCAGCAGCTTGGGCGGGACAGCCCAAGAGACCCAGTACTTC	CASSLGGTAQETQYF
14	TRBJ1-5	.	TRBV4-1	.	TGCGCCAGCAGCCAAGCTGGGGGGGTTGAGCCCCAGCATTTT	CASSQAGGVEPQHF
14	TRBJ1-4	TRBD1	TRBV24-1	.	TGTGCCACCAGTGATCCCCGACAGGGCGAAAAACTGTTTTTT	CATSDPRQGEKLFF
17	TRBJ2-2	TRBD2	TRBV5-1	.	TGCGCCAGCAGCTTGAGTAGCGGGGGATCCTACACCGGGGAGCTGTTTTTT	CASSLSSGGSYTGELFF
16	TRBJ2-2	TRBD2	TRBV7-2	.	TGTGCCAGCACCTCTTCTAGCGGGGGCCCCACCGGGGAGCTGTTTTTT	CASTSSSGGPTGELFF
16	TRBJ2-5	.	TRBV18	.	TGTGCCAGCTCACGCGGTTTCGGGACTGCGCAAGAGACCCAGTACTTC	CASSRGFGTAQETQYF
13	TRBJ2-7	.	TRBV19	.	TGTGCCAGTAGTATAGTCTCCAGGGGCGAGCAGTACTTC	CASSIVSRGEQYF
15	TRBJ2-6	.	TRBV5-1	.	TGCGCCAGCAGCTTGTCCCCATCTGGGGCCAACGTCCTGACTTTC	CASSLSPSGANVLTF
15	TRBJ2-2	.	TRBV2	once	TGTGCCAGCAGTGATCAACGGCCTCGGGTCGGAGAGCTGTTTTTT	CASSDQRPRVGELFF
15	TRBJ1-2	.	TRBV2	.	TGTGCCAGCAGTGAAGGGGCCAGGGTGGGGTATGGCTACACCTTC	CASSEGARVGYGYTF
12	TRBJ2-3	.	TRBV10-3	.	TGTGCCACAACCGGGGACACAGATACGCAGTATTTT	CATTGDTDTQYF
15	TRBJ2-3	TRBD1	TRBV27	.	TGTGCCAGCAGAAACAGGGGGCAGGTTACAGATACGCAGTATTTT	CASRNRGQVTDTQYF
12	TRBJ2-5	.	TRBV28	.	TGTGCCAGCAGCGAGTTCCGGGAGACCCAGTACTTC	CASSEFRETQYF